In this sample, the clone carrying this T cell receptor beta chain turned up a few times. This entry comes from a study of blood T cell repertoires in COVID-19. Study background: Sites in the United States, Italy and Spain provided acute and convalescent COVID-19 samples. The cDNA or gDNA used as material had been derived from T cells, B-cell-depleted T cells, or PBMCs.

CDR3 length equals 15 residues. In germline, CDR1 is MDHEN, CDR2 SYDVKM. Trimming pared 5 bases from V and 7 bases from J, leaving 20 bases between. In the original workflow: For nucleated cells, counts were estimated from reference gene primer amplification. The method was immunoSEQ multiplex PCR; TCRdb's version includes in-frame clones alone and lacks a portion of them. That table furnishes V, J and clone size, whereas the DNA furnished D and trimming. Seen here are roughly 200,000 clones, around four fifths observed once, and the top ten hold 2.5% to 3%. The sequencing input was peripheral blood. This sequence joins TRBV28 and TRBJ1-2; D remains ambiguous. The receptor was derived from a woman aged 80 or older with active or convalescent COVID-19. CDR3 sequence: CASSASPVLVAGYTF. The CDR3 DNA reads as TGTGCCAGCAGTGCCTCCCCCGTACTAGTTGCTGGCTACACCTTC.